A selection of T cell receptor beta chains follows, all from one sample in a study of CD8+ T cells in alopecia areata. Clones were sequenced by immunoSEQ multiplex PCR, and TCRdb holds only the in-frame ones, with some missing. The sample includes 250,000 to 350,000 clones, about three fifths seen only once; the top ten take about 0.89%. Sequencing used CD4+ T cells sorted from blood, obtained around week 54, from a patient treated with tofacitinib. All receptors come from a human donor with alopecia areata. Both conserved end residues are trimmed from each CDR3. The D gene is left open where the match is weak.

TRBD1	TRBV5-1	13	ASSGTGGSYNEQF
-	TRBV25-1	10	ASNRAGYGYT
TRBD1	TRBV18	11	ASSPGQGYGYT
TRBD2	TRBV7-3	14	ASSSGLAGDADTQY
-	TRBV25-1	12	ASSVAGKDQPQH
-	TRBV6-5	12	ASSGGVGENIQY
-	TRBV4-2	14	ASSQDEGDSNQPQH
-	TRBV6-1	12	ASSSIDRSYGYT
-	TRBV7-9	13	ASSFDYGGPYEQY
-	TRBV30	10	ALMWAADTQY
-	TRBV5-1	12	ASSPAPPNYGYT
TRBD1	TRBV9	13	ASSAGDRESSPLH
-	TRBV9	14	ASSEVTSPSKNIQY
-	TRBV15	14	ATSREVARSTDTQY
TRBD1	TRBV5-4	12	ASSTRQGTTEAF
-	TRBV29-1	10	SVMVGREAQY
-	TRBV9	14	ASSSIPGTRNVEQF
-	TRBV5-6	12	ASSLGPGANVLT
-	TRBV11-1	11	ASSPDNTGELF
-	TRBV7-3	13	ASSLTDLANNEQF
TRBD1	TRBV4-3	11	ASSQQTGDGYT
-	TRBV14	13	ASSQDWGASGELF
TRBD1	TRBV7-4	14	ASSLPKTGSNEKLF
-	TRBV29-1	12	SVGQATNTGELF
-	TRBV30	11	AWKTRGNQPQH
TRBD1	TRBV29-1	11	SVQQGVSEKLF
TRBD2	TRBV5-1	13	ASSPSGGPPGELF
TRBD2	TRBV10-3	14	AISGVGLAGQETQY
-	TRBV4-1	14	ASSQEPWDTEETQY
-	TRBV9	11	ASSPSSYNEQF
-	TRBV30	12	AWSPSLGANVLT
-	TRBV5-4	11	ASSLPKSAEAF
TRBD1	TRBV10-2	13	ASSEVGQAQETQY
TRBD1	TRBV7-2	12	ASSSTGGGSPLH
-	TRBV5-6	16	ASSLAVAGYSGANVLT
-	TRBV5-1	14	ASSLEGAGLADEQF
-	TRBV5-1	11	ASSLQPEQPQH
-	TRBV6-5	12	ASSYSQGAYGYT
TRBD1	TRBV5-1	13	ASSEDRGYTDTQY
-	TRBV6-6	10	ASTISGSGYT
TRBD1	TRBV5-1	12	ASSLGTGREKLF
TRBD1	TRBV30	11	AWRQGKNTEAF
TRBD1	TRBV4-2	16	ASSQRDRGGFDLETQY
-	TRBV6-6	11	ASNQGSTDTQY